Presented here are 25 T cell receptor beta chains from one specimen sequenced in a study of radiation and T cells in renal cell carcinoma. The time point is: blood 2 weeks post-SBRT. Treatment of the sample: 15 Gy SBRT to primary tumor, nephrectomy 4 weeks later. Clones were sequenced by immunoSEQ multiplex PCR, and TCRdb holds only the in-frame ones, with some missing. Among roughly 120,000 clones listed, about 81% were seen once. Sequencing was performed on blood, taken from a patient whose treatment included radiotherapy and nephrectomy. Every receptor here comes from an older woman with renal cell carcinoma.

The V call is TRBV27, the J call TRBJ2-3; D call uncertain. V was cut by 6 bases and J by 7 bases, with 17 bases left in between. Germline V gene lookup returns CDR1 MNHEY and CDR2 SMNVEV (reference sequence). CDR3 length: 14 residues. The DNA of the CDR3 is TGTGCCAGCAGACCCAGACCGGATGTGAATACGCAGTATTTT. Its translation: CASRPRPDVNTQYF.

The CDR3 region is CASSFRTGLGEKLFF. CDR3 DNA sequence: TGTGCCAGCAGCTTCCGGACAGGGCTAGGTGAAAAACTGTTTTTT. The gene calls are TRBV11-3 and TRBJ1-4; 8 positions match TRBD1. This CDR3 region has 15 residues. The trim removed 3 bases at V and 7 bases at J, leaving 7 bases unmatched. The germline V gene encodes CDR1 SGHNT and CDR2 YENEEA.

The genes are TRBV27 and TRBJ1-1; D gene ambiguous. This CDR3 is built from 15 residues. V shed 5 bases and J shed 1 base, with 14 bases lying between them. Germline lookup yields CDR1 MNHEY and CDR2 SMNVEV (reference sequence). CDR3 nucleotide sequence: TGTGCCAGCAGTCAAAACAGCCGAACGAACACTGAAGCTTTCTTT. It yields the protein CASSQNSRTNTEAFF.

The rearrangement joins TRBV11-3 to TRBJ2-1, with TRBD1 as a possible D gene (8 bases). In germline, CDR1 is SGHNT, CDR2 YENEEA. V was clipped by 6 bases and J by 6 bases, with 18 bases between them. The CDR3 is 15 residues long. This chain's CDR3 is CASSTTGEGGNEQFF. The CDR3 DNA is TGTGCCAGCAGTACGACAGGGGAGGGGGGCAATGAGCAGTTCTTC.

J is TRBJ2-5 and V is TRBV10-3, with D perhaps TRBD1 (5 bases). Trimming took off 10 bases at V and 5 bases at J, with 17 bases between the two ends. There are 13 residues in the CDR3. CDR1 and CDR2 from the germline V gene are ENHRY and SYGVKD. CDR3: CATARQGGETQYF. The CDR3 DNA follows: TGTGCCACGGCAAGGCAGGGTGGGGAGACCCAGTACTTC.

This clone showed up just a few times. The chain joins TRBV10-3 to TRBJ1-5; no definite D call. The CDR3 runs to 13 residues. CDR1 and CDR2 (germline): ENHRY, SYGVKD. V was pared by 2 bases and J by 3 bases, with 5 bases between. The CDR3 DNA reads TGTGCCATCAGTGAGACCGTCAATCAGCCCCAGCATTTT. The encoded protein is CAISETVNQPQHF.

The chain recombines TRBV5-6 with TRBJ2-2, with D hard to call. V was trimmed by 4 bases and J by 1 base, leaving 23 bases between them. Germline CDR1 is SGHDT and CDR2 is YYEEEE. The CDR3 length is 19 residues. CDR3 residues: CASSLLLLQFNLNTGELFF. Here the CDR3 DNA reads TGTGCCAGCAGCCTACTACTCCTACAGTTCAACCTGAACACCGGGGAGCTGTTTTTT.

A remark on this clone: Other nucleotide sequences from this sample produce the same CDR3. V usage is TRBV30 and J usage is TRBJ1-1; D call uncertain. This CDR3 spans 14 amino acids. Germline CDR1 is GTSNPN and CDR2 is SVGIG (reference sequence). V shed 2 bases and J shed 0 bases, with 10 bases lying between them. The DNA of the CDR3 is TGTGCCTGGAGTCCTCCGAGGTTGAACACTGAAGCTTTCTTT. It codes for CAWSPPRLNTEAFF. Supplemented by reference TRBV30 and TRBJ1-1, the full variable domain reads SQTIHQWPATLVQPVGSPLSLECTVEGTSNPNLYWYRQAAGRGLQLLFYSVGIGQISSEVPQNLSASRPQDRQFILSSKKLLLSDSGFYLCAWSPPRLNTEAFFGQGTRLTVV.

V usage is TRBV5-6 and J usage is TRBJ1-5, with TRBD1 matching over 8 bases. The CDR3 sequence is 16 residues long. V lost 4 bases and J lost 6; bases outside the gene matches: 12. Germline V gene lookup returns CDR1 SGHDT and CDR2 YYEEEE. The CDR3 is CASSHRDRGSGQPQHF. In DNA form, the CDR3 reads TGTGCCAGCAGCCATCGCGACAGGGGTTCGGGTCAGCCCCAGCATTTT. Using reference TRBV5-6 and TRBJ1-5 for the parts outside the CDR3, the full variable domain is DAGVTQSPTHLIKTRGQQVTLRCSPKSGHDTVSWYQQALGQGPQFIFQYYEEEERQRGNFPDRFSGHQFPNYSSELNVNALLLGDSALYLCASSHRDRGSGQPQHFGDGTRLSIL.

This chain links TRBV10-3 with TRBJ2-5; D gene ambiguous. Per germline, CDR1 ENHRY and CDR2 SYGVKD. The CDR3 sequence is 12 residues long. V lost 3 bases and J 7 bases, leaving 9 bases between the germline ends. CDR3 loop: CAISDPPGTQYF. The CDR3 coding sequence is TGTGCCATCAGTGACCCTCCGGGGACCCAGTACTTC.

The CDR3 sequence: CASSGGDATNEKLFF. As DNA, the CDR3 is TGCGCCAGCAGCGGAGGAGATGCAACTAATGAAAAACTGTTTTTT. V is TRBV5-1 and J is TRBJ1-4; no definite D call. The germline gives CDR1 SGHRS, CDR2 YFSETQ. V lost 4 bases to trimming and J lost 0 bases, with 10 bases between them. The CDR3 length is 15 residues.

The CDR3 protein is CASSFLAGRTFF. The CDR3 coding sequence is TGTGCCAGCAGTTTTCTCGCAGGGCGGACTTTCTTT. The V call is TRBV28, the J call TRBJ1-1; TRBD1 is a possible D gene (5 bases). V was trimmed by 3 bases and J by 12 bases, leaving 14 bases between them. Germline V lookup: CDR1 MDHEN, CDR2 SYDVKM. The CDR3 loop spans 12 amino acids.

In this sample, this clone turned up once. The chain uses TRBV6-5 and TRBJ1-4, with D uncertain. The V gene lost 6 bases and the J gene lost 4 bases, with 12 bases spanning the gap. The CDR3 has 14 amino acids. Germline CDR1 reads MNHEY; CDR2 reads SVGAGI. The CDR3 region has the DNA TGTGCCAGCAGACACCCTTACGATAATGAAAAACTGTTTTTT. Amino acids: CASRHPYDNEKLFF.

V and J are TRBV7-9 and TRBJ1-1; D uncertain. Trimming took off 1 base at V and 3 bases at J, with 9 bases between the two ends. This CDR3 has 14 amino acids. Germline CDR1 is SEHNR and CDR2 is FQNEAQ (reference sequence). This CDR3 reads CASSLGTHDTEAFF. The CDR3 bases are TGTGCCAGCAGCTTAGGGACGCACGACACTGAAGCTTTCTTT.

This clone was detected only a few times. The chain is built from TRBV6-1 and TRBJ1-1; TRBD1 matches at 7 bases. This CDR3 is built from 14 residues. Trimming cost V 6 bases and J 2 bases; bases outside gene matches: 6. Germline lookup yields CDR1 MNHNS and CDR2 SASEGT. The CDR3 sequence is CASRRTGDNTEAFF. In nucleotides, the CDR3 is TGTGCCAGCAGGAGGACAGGCGATAACACTGAAGCTTTCTTT.

The chain has TRBV14 and TRBJ1-4; D gene uncertain. Trimming took 2 bases from V and 0 from J, leaving 10 bases between them. The CDR3 length is 16 residues. Germline assignment: CDR1 SGHDN and CDR2 FVKESK. CDR3 DNA: TGTGCCAGCAGCCAATTCCTGAGGGCAACTAATGAAAAACTGTTTTTT. Protein product: CASSQFLRATNEKLFF.

The rearrangement links TRBV5-1 to TRBJ2-5, with 10 bases that match TRBD2. Germline V gene lookup returns CDR1 SGHRS and CDR2 YFSETQ. The length of the CDR3 is 15 residues. The V and J ends lost 1 base and 5 bases, in that order; junction bases with no gene match: 5. The CDR3, as DNA: TGCGCCAGCAGCTTGACTAGCGGGATGGGGGAGACCCAGTACTTC. The encoded protein is CASSLTSGMGETQYF.

The rearrangement links TRBV27 to TRBJ2-7, with 10 bases that match TRBD1. V dropped 2 bases and J dropped 4; count of bases not matched to a gene: 5. Germline loops: CDR1 MNHEY, CDR2 SMNVEV (reference sequence). This CDR3 region has 15 residues. The DNA for the CDR3 is TGTGCCAGCAGTTTAACCGGGACAGGGGATTACGAGCAGTACTTC. It is translated as CASSLTGTGDYEQYF.

This chain uses TRBV6-4 with TRBJ2-3, with 8 bases that match TRBD2. The CDR3 loop spans 16 amino acids. Trimming took 4 bases from V and 5 from J; bases not matched to a gene: 11. Germline V gene lookup returns CDR1 MRHNA and CDR2 SNTAGT. The CDR3 DNA reads as TGTGCCAGCAGTGGGTCGAGCGGGAGTTCGAGAGATACGCAGTATTTT. The encoded protein is CASSGSSGSSRDTQYF.

This clone appeared a few times. The V and J genes are TRBV14 and TRBJ2-3, with TRBD2 identical over 7 bases. V gave up 0 bases and J gave up 2 bases; unmatched junction bases: 8. CDR3 size: 17 residues. Germline lookup yields CDR1 SGHDN and CDR2 FVKESK. The CDR3 DNA sequence: TGTGCCAGCAGCCAAGATCGAACTAGCGAAGACACAGATACGCAGTATTTT. Protein sequence: CASSQDRTSEDTDTQYF.

This chain connects TRBV9 to TRBJ1-4; TRBD1 aligns across 8 bases. The J segment lost 8 bases and the V segment lost 3 bases, leaving 9 bases of the junction unmatched. This CDR3 has 15 residues. Germline lookup yields CDR1 SGDLS and CDR2 YYNGEE. The DNA of the CDR3 is TGTGCCAGCAGCGCAGGACAGGGCGGTGGCGAAAAACTGTTTTTT. This codes for CASSAGQGGGEKLFF.

The chain has TRBV28 and TRBJ1-4, with 7 positions matching TRBD1. Germline V gene lookup returns CDR1 MDHEN and CDR2 SYDVKM. This CDR3 region has 18 residues. V trimming: 3 bases; J trimming: 8 bases; junction bases outside the gene matches: 18. The CDR3 sequence is CASSFWTGLGRREEKLFF. In DNA form, the CDR3 reads TGTGCCAGCAGTTTTTGGACAGGTTTGGGTCGCCGGGAGGAAAAACTGTTTTTT.

V usage is TRBV5-1 and J usage is TRBJ2-7, with 8 positions matching TRBD1. The J segment lost 9 bases and the V segment lost 0 bases, leaving 11 bases of the junction unmatched. Germline CDR1 is SGHRS and CDR2 is YFSETQ. This CDR3 contains 15 residues. CDR3 nucleotides: TGCGCCAGCAGCTTGGACGGGACAGGAGGTAAAGGGCAGTACTTC. Translation: CASSLDGTGGKGQYF.

V gene TRBV6-6 combines with J gene TRBJ2-7; possibly TRBD1 for D (6 bases). This CDR3 spans 15 amino acids. The germline CDR1 and CDR2 sequences are MNHNY and SVGAGI (reference sequence). With 6 bases removed from V and 0 bases from J, the gap between germline ends came to 15 bases. CDR3 DNA sequence: TGTGCCAGCAGATATCCCGGGGACATCTCCTACGAGCAGTACTTC. Encoded protein: CASRYPGDISYEQYF.

CDR3 sequence: CASSLVLHRQELNEQYF. CDR3 DNA sequence: TGTGCCAGCAGCTTAGTTTTACATAGACAGGAACTAAACGAGCAGTACTTC. J is TRBJ2-7 and V is TRBV7-9; perhaps TRBD1 as D (6 bases). The CDR3 length is 17 residues. The V end lost 1 base, the J end lost 5 bases, and 21 bases lay between the germline ends. CDR1 and CDR2 (germline): SEHNR, FQNEAQ (reference sequence).